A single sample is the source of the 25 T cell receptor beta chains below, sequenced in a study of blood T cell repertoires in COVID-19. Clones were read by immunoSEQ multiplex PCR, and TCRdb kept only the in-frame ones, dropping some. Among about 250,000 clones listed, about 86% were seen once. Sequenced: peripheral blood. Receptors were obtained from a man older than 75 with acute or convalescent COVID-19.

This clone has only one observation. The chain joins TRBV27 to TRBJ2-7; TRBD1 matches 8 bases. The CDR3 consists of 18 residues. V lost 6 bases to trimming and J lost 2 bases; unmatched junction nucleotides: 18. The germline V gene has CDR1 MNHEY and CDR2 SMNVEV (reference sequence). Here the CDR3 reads CASSSTGGFGVRPYEQYF. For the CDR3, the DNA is TGTGCCAGCAGCTCCACAGGGGGTTTTGGAGTGAGGCCCTACGAGCAGTACTTC.

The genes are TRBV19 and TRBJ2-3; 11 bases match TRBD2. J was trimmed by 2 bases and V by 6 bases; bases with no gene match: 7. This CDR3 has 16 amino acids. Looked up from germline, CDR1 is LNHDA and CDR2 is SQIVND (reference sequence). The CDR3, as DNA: TGTGCCAGTAGAGGGAGACTAGCGGGAACCACAGATACGCAGTATTTT. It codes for CASRGRLAGTTDTQYF.

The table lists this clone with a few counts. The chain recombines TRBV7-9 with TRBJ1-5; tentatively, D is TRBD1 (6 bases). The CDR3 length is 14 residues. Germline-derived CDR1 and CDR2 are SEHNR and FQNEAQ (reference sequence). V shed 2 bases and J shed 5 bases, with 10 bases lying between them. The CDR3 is CASSLSQGHQPQHF. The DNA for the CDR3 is TGTGCCAGCAGCTTAAGTCAGGGGCATCAGCCCCAGCATTTT.

The CDR3 coding sequence is TGTGCCAGCAGCTTCCCGCGGACTAGCTCTGGCTCCTACGAGCAGTACTTC. Protein product: CASSFPRTSSGSYEQYF. This chain uses TRBV7-2 with TRBJ2-7; 8 bases map to TRBD2. The CDR3 is 17 amino acids. The trim removed 3 bases at V and 0 bases at J, leaving 10 bases unmatched. Per the germline V gene, CDR1 is SGHTA and CDR2 is FQGNSA.

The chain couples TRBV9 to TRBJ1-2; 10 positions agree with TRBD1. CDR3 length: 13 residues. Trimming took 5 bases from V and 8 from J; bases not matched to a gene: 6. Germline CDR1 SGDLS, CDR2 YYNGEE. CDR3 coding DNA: TGTGCCAGCAGACGACAGGGGGCGGACGGCTACACCTTC. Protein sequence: CASRRQGADGYTF.

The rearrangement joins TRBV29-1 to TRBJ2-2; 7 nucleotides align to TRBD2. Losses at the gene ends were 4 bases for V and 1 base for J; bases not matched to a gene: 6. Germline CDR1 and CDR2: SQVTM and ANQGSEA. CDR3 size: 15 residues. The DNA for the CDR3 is TGCAGCGTTGCAGTGGGCGGGGGGAACACCGGGGAGCTGTTTTTT. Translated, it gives CSVAVGGGNTGELFF.

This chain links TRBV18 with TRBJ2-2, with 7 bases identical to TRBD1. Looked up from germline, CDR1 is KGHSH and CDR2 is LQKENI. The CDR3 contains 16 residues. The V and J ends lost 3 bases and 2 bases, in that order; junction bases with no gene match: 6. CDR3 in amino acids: CASSPQGDTNTGELFF. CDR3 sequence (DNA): TGTGCCAGCTCACCCCAGGGGGATACAAACACCGGGGAGCTGTTTTTT.

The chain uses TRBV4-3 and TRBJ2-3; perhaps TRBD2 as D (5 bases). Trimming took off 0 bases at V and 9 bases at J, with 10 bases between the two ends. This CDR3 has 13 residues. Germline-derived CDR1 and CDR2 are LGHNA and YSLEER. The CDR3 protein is CASSQERLATQYF. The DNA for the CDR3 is TGCGCCAGCAGCCAAGAGCGCCTAGCAACGCAGTATTTT.

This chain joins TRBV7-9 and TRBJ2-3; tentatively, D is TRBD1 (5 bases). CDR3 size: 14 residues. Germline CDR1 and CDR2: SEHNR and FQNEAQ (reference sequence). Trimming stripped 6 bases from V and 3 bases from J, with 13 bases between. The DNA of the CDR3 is TGTGCCAGCAGTTCCGGACACGAGACAGATACGCAGTATTTT. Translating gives CASSSGHETDTQYF.

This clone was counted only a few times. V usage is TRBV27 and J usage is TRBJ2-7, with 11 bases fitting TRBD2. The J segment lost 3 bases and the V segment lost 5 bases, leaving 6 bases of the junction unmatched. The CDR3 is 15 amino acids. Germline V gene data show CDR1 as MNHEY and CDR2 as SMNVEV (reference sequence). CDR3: CASSPFSGRVYEQYF. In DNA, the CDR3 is TGTGCCAGCAGTCCCTTTAGCGGGAGGGTCTACGAGCAGTACTTC.

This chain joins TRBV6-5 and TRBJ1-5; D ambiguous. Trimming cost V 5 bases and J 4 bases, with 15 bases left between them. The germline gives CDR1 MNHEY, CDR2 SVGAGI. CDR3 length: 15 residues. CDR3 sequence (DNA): TGTGCCAGCAGTATCACGACACCAACGAATCAGCCCCAGCATTTT. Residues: CASSITTPTNQPQHF.

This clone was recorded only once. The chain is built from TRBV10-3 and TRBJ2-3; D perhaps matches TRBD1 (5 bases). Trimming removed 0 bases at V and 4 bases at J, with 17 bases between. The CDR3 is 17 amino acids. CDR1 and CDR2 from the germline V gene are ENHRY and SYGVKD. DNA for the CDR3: TGTGCCATCAGTGAGTCGACTCTGGCAGGGATGTCAGATACGCAGTATTTT. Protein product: CAISESTLAGMSDTQYF.

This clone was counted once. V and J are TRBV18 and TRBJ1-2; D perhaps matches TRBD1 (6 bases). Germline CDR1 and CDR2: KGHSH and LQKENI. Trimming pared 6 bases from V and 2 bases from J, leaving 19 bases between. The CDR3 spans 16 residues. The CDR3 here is CASSPRGGRGNYGYTF. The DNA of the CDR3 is TGTGCCAGCTCCCCTAGGGGGGGCAGGGGAAACTATGGCTACACCTTC.

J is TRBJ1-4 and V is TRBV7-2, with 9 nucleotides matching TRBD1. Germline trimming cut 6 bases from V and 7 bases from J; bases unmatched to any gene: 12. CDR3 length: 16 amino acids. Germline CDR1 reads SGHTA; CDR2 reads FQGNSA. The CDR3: CASRPGIGQGIEKLFF. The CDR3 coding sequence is TGTGCCAGCAGACCAGGGATAGGACAGGGGATTGAAAAACTGTTTTTT.

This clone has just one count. The CDR3 sequence: CASSLAFAGNTIYF. DNA for the CDR3: TGTGCCAGCAGCTTAGCCTTTGCTGGAAACACCATATATTTT. The gene calls are TRBV7-9 and TRBJ1-3; unclear D gene. Trimming cost V 0 bases and J 2 bases, with 5 bases left between them. The CDR3 runs 14 residues. Looked up from germline, CDR1 is SEHNR and CDR2 is FQNEAQ (reference sequence).

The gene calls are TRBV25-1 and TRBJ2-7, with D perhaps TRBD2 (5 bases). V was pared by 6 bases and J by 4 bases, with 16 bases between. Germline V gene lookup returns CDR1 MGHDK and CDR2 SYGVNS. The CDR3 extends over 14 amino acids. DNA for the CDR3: TGTGCCAGCAGCCCCGGGGTAGCCGAGTACGAGCAGTACTTC. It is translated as CASSPGVAEYEQYF.

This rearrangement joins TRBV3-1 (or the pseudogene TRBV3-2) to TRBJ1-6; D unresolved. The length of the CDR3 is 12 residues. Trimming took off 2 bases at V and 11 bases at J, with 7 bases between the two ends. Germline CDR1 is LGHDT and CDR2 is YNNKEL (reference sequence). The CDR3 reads CASSQRSPPLHF. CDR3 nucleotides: TGTGCCAGCAGCCAACGGAGTCCACCCCTCCACTTT.

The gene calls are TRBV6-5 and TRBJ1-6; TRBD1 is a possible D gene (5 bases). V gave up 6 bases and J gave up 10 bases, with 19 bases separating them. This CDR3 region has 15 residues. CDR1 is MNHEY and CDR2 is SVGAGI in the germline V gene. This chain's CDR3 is CASSPPIGHGSPLHF. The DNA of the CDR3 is TGTGCCAGCAGCCCCCCCATCGGACACGGCTCACCCCTCCACTTT.

The CDR3 DNA follows: TGTGCCAGCAGCCATCTAGCGGGGGGCCGAATCTCCTACAATGAGCAGTTCTTC. Translation: CASSHLAGGRISYNEQFF. The chain links TRBV3-1 (or the pseudogene TRBV3-2) to TRBJ2-1, with 11 bases that match TRBD2. This CDR3 has 18 residues. V lost 3 bases to trimming and J lost 0 bases; unmatched junction nucleotides: 7. Germline V CDR1 and CDR2: LGHDT, YNNKEL (reference sequence).

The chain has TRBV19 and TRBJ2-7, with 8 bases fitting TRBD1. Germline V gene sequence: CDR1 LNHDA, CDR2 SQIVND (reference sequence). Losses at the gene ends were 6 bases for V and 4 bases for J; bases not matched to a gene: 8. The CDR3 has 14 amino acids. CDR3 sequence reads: CASRPPGQAYEQYF. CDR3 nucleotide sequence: TGTGCCAGTAGACCTCCGGGACAGGCATACGAGCAGTACTTC. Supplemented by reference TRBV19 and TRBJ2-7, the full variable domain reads DGGITQSPKYLFRKEGQNVTLSCEQNLNHDAMYWYRQDPGQGLRLIYYSQIVNDFQKGDIAEGYSVSREKKESFPLTVTSAQKNPTAFYLCASRPPGQAYEQYFGPGTRLTVT.

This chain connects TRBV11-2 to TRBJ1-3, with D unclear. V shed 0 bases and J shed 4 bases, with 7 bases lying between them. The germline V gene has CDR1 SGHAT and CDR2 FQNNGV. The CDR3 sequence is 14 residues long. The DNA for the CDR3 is TGTGCCAGCAGCTTAGATCTAACCGGAAACACCATATATTTT. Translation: CASSLDLTGNTIYF.

CDR3 nucleotides: TGTGCCAGCAGCCCGAGACAGGGTGCCTTGTCCACCACCGGGGAGCTGTTTTTT. Protein sequence: CASSPRQGALSTTGELFF. The rearrangement joins TRBV7-9 to TRBJ2-2; 7 bases align to TRBD1. V dropped 5 bases and J dropped 4; count of bases not matched to a gene: 16. The CDR3 totals 18 residues. From germline, CDR1 is SEHNR and CDR2 FQNEAQ (reference sequence). Using reference TRBV7-9 and TRBJ2-2 for the parts outside the CDR3, the full variable domain is DTGVSQNPRHKITKRGQNVTFRCDPISEHNRLYWYRQTLGQGPEFLTYFQNEAQLEKSRLLSDRFSAERPKGSFSTLEIQRTEQGDSAMYLCASSPRQGALSTTGELFFGEGSRLTVL.

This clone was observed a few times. CDR3 loop: CASSRTRASDTQYF. The CDR3 DNA is TGTGCCAGCAGCCGGACTAGGGCTTCAGATACGCAGTATTTT. The chain joins TRBV7-2 to TRBJ2-3; 7 nucleotides agree with TRBD2. Per the germline V gene, CDR1 is SGHTA and CDR2 is FQGNSA. The CDR3 consists of 14 residues. The V gene end was trimmed by 5 bases and the J gene end by 4 bases; junction bases not matched to a gene: 6.

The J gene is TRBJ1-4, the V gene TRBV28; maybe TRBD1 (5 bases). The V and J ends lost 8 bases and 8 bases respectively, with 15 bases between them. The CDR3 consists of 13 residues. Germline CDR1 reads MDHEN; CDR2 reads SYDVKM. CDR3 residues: CASGRGLIEKLFF. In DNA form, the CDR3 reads TGTGCCAGCGGAAGGGGACTTATCGAAAAACTGTTTTTT. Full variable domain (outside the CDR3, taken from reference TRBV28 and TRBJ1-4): DVKVTQSSRYLVKRTGEKVFLECVQDMDHENMFWYRQDPGLGLRLIYFSYDVKMKEKGDIPEGYSVSREKKERFSLILESASTNQTSMYLCASGRGLIEKLFFGSGTQLSVL.

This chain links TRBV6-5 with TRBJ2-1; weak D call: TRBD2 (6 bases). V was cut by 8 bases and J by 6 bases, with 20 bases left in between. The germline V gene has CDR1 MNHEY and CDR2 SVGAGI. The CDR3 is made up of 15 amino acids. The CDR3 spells CASSRESQLGNEQFF. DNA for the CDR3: TGTGCCAGCTCCCGGGAGTCCCAACTGGGCAATGAGCAGTTCTTC.